This is a list of T cell receptor beta chains from one sample in a study of technical replicates of blood from a handful of donors. This table comes from immunoSEQ multiplex PCR, and its TCRdb copy is limited to in-frame clones, with some not included. The sample includes about 54,000 clones, 94% seen only once; the top ten take about 0.2%. The specimen sequenced was T cells isolated from PBMCs. The receptor set was obtained from a human donor in good health. CDR3s include the opening cysteine and the closing phenylalanine or tryptophan. D genes are given only for firm matches. Clone size is stated in some rows and not others, as once, few, many or a class when expanded.

d_call,cdr3_length,v_call,clone_size,j_call,cdr3_nt,cdr3_aa
TRBD1,17,TRBV29-1,NA,TRBJ1-2,TGCAGCGTCCTAGGGGGACAGAGGTGGGCGGATCGCTATGGCTACACCTTC,CSVLGGQRWADRYGYTF
TRBD1,16,TRBV6-5,NA,TRBJ1-5,TGTGCCAGCAGTTTGGACAGGCTGGATCCGAACCAGCCCCAGCATTTT,CASSLDRLDPNQPQHF
TRBD2,15,TRBV7-9,NA,TRBJ2-1,TGTGCCAGCAGCTTTAATAGCGGGATGGGGAGTGAGCAGTTCTTC,CASSFNSGMGSEQFF
NA,13,TRBV6-5,few,TRBJ1-1,TGTGCCAGTCACAGGGATAGGACGGCTGAAGCTTTCTTT,CASHRDRTAEAFF
NA,12,TRBV5-1,NA,TRBJ2-1,TGCGCCAGCAGCGAAAAAGCCTCTGAGCAGTTCTTC,CASSEKASEQFF
TRBD1,15,TRBV11-2,NA,TRBJ1-2,TGTGCCAGCAGCACCGGACCAGGGGGGAACTATGGCTACACCTTC,CASSTGPGGNYGYTF
NA,12,TRBV13,NA,TRBJ2-3,TGTGCCAGCAGTTCGGGACACCGTATGCAGTATTTT,CASSSGHRMQYF
NA,12,TRBV6-5,NA,TRBJ2-7,TGTGCCAGCAGCCTACCTCCCTACGAGCAGTACTTC,CASSLPPYEQYF
NA,13,TRBV18,NA,TRBJ2-2,TGTGCCAGCTCAATAGTGGACACCGGGGAGCTGTTTTTT,CASSIVDTGELFF
NA,15,TRBV11-2,NA,TRBJ1-4,TGTGCCAGCAGCTTACGGCCAGGGGCGGGCGAAAAACTGTTTTTT,CASSLRPGAGEKLFF
NA,15,TRBV10-1,NA,TRBJ2-2,TGCGCCAGCAGTGAAATGGGCTCGAACACCGGGGAGCTGTTTTTT,CASSEMGSNTGELFF
NA,16,TRBV11-3,NA,TRBJ2-1,TGTGCCAGCAGCTTAGGGCATCGGGGTAGCTACAATGAGCAGTTCTTC,CASSLGHRGSYNEQFF
NA,12,TRBV7-9,NA,TRBJ2-1,TGTGCCTGCTCGGGACTTCACAATGAGCAGTTCTTC,CACSGLHNEQFF
TRBD2,13,TRBV10-3,once,TRBJ2-5,TGTGCCTCCCGGGGGGATCAGGTAGAGACCCAGTACTTC,CASRGDQVETQYF
NA,15,TRBV9,few,TRBJ1-4,TGTGCCAGCAGCGGCCAGGCGGGGGATAATGAAAAACTGTTTTTT,CASSGQAGDNEKLFF
NA,15,TRBV5-4,NA,TRBJ2-2,TGTGCCAGCAGCCCCTTCGGGGGGAACACCGGGGAGCTGTTTTTT,CASSPFGGNTGELFF
NA,16,TRBV5-4,NA,TRBJ2-3,TGTGCCAGCAGCTTGGTAGGACTTTCCGGCACAGATACGCAGTATTTT,CASSLVGLSGTDTQYF
TRBD1,15,TRBV18,few,TRBJ1-5,TGTGCCAGCTCACCAGCGGGACAGGGTAATCAGCCCCAGCATTTT,CASSPAGQGNQPQHF
TRBD2,15,TRBV7-9,NA,TRBJ2-7,TGTGCCAGCAGCCGGACTAGCGGGAGGGGTTACGAGCAGTACTTC,CASSRTSGRGYEQYF
TRBD1,15,TRBV11-2,NA,TRBJ2-1,TGTGCCAGCAGCTTAGCCAGGGACAGGGGGAATGAGCAGTTCTTC,CASSLARDRGNEQFF
TRBD2,16,TRBV28,NA,TRBJ2-1,TGTGCCAGCAGTGCGCATGCGGGGGGCTCCTACAATGAGCAGTTCTTC,CASSAHAGGSYNEQFF
NA,16,TRBV28,NA,TRBJ1-2,TGTGCCAGCAGCCGGAACAGCTTACCTGCTAACTATGGCTACACCTTC,CASSRNSLPANYGYTF
NA,16,TRBV5-4,NA,TRBJ1-6,TGTGCCAGCAGCTCGGGCCAGGGGACCCATAATTCACCCCTCCACTTT,CASSSGQGTHNSPLHF
TRBD1,13,TRBV5-1,NA,TRBJ1-2,TGCGCCAGCAGCATCGGGACAGACTATGGCTACACCTTC,CASSIGTDYGYTF
TRBD2,16,TRBV28,NA,TRBJ2-1,TGTGCCAGCAGTCCCCCGACTAGCGGGGCCTACAATGAGCAGTTCTTC,CASSPPTSGAYNEQFF
NA,13,TRBV6-5,NA,TRBJ2-3,TGTGCCAGCAATCCGTCAGGGGGGGATACGCAGTATTTT,CASNPSGGDTQYF
TRBD1,12,TRBV5-4,NA,TRBJ1-2,TGTGCCAGCAGCTTTACAGGGGACGGCTACACCTTC,CASSFTGDGYTF
NA,15,TRBV7-9,NA,TRBJ1-2,TGTGCCAGCAGCACAAGCTCCGAGGCACTGTATGGCTACACCTTC,CASSTSSEALYGYTF
NA,13,TRBV5-1,once,TRBJ2-7,TGCGCCAGCAGCTTCACAGGGTCCTACGAGCAGTACTTC,CASSFTGSYEQYF
NA,14,TRBV28,once,TRBJ1-1,TGTGCCAGCAGCCAACTCGGAGCCCTCACTGAAGCTTTCTTT,CASSQLGALTEAFF
TRBD2,15,TRBV28,NA,TRBJ2-7,TGTGCCAGCAGTGTGGGACTAGCGGGAGTAGGGGAGCAGTACTTC,CASSVGLAGVGEQYF
NA,16,TRBV28,NA,TRBJ1-5,TGTGCCAGCAGTTTCGGGGGGGTTTTGGGCAATCAGCCCCAGCATTTT,CASSFGGVLGNQPQHF
TRBD2,16,TRBV10-1,NA,TRBJ2-7,TGCGCCAGCAGTGAACAGTCGCTAGCGGGGACCTACGAGCAGTACTTC,CASSEQSLAGTYEQYF
NA,15,TRBV5-4,NA,TRBJ2-7,TGTGCCAGCAGCTTGGATCCGGGACAAACCTACGAGCAGTACTTC,CASSLDPGQTYEQYF
TRBD1,13,TRBV19,NA,TRBJ1-1,TGTGCCAGTAGTCTGGGTAGAGAGGGGGCAGCTTTCTTT,CASSLGREGAAFF
NA,15,TRBV6-5,NA,TRBJ1-4,TGTGCCAGCAGTTCCTCGGGCAGATCTAATGAAAAACTGTTTTTT,CASSSSGRSNEKLFF
TRBD2,15,TRBV5-1,NA,TRBJ2-7,TGCGCCAGCAGCTCCTCGTGGGCGGGAGGCTACGAGCAGTACTTC,CASSSSWAGGYEQYF
TRBD1,15,TRBV5-6,NA,TRBJ2-5,TGTGCCAGCAGCCGCGCCGGGACAGGGGTGGAGACCCAGTACTTC,CASSRAGTGVETQYF
NA,13,TRBV9,few,TRBJ1-1,TGTGCCAGCAGCGAGGGTGGAGGAACTGAAGCTTTCTTT,CASSEGGGTEAFF
NA,13,TRBV6-5,NA,TRBJ1-5,TGTGCCAGCAGTCCGCAACTGAATCAGCCCCAGCATTTT,CASSPQLNQPQHF
NA,14,TRBV5-1,NA,TRBJ1-6,TGCGCCAGCAGCTTGGACAGTCCTAATTCACCCCTCCACTTT,CASSLDSPNSPLHF
TRBD1,16,TRBV7-8,NA,TRBJ2-7,TGTGCCAGCAGTTCCCTCCGGGACAGGGGGCAGTTCGAGCAGTACTTC,CASSSLRDRGQFEQYF
TRBD1,13,TRBV29-1,NA,TRBJ2-7,TGCAGCGTTGGGACAGGGGACTCCTACGAGCAGTACTTC,CSVGTGDSYEQYF
TRBD2,17,TRBV5-4,NA,TRBJ2-1,TGTGCCAGCAGCTTGGCGGGGACTAGCGGGAGGGGGAATGAGCAGTTCTTC,CASSLAGTSGRGNEQFF
TRBD2,16,TRBV28,NA,TRBJ2-1,TGTGCCAGCAGTTTTACTATACTAGCGGGAGATAATGAGCAGTTCTTC,CASSFTILAGDNEQFF